This T cell receptor beta chain was identified during a study of breast tumors, draining lymph nodes, adjacent tissues. Findings and caveats of the study: Most tumor T cells seemingly derive from lymph node, then expand in tumor. Luminal-like breast cancer showed significantly higher tumor–nontumor repertoire similarity than basal-like. Data only fit, rather than demonstrated, lymph node origin of most tumor T cells. Tumor repertoires ranked between lymph nodes and nontumor tissue in diversity, with V and J gene preferences.

V was pared by 7 bases and J by 3 bases, with 4 bases of the junction left unmatched. The CDR3 contains 13 residues. Germline assignment: CDR1 ENHRY and CDR2 SYGVKD. TCRdb analysed the multiplex PCR reads with MiXCR anew, one entry per CDR3 protein. This table holds around 130,000 distinct CDR3 sequences, about 20% found once. To note about this clonotype: Its antigen remains unknown.

Breast cancer patients provided tissue from their axillary draining lymph nodes. This rearrangement joins TRBV10-3 to TRBJ1-1; 8 nucleotides agree with TRBD1. The source material was axillary lymph node tissue. The sequence derives from a female donor with breast cancer. Some clones in this sample may be carry-over from other donors' samples. In DNA, the CDR3 is TGTGCCATCACCGGGACAGGCGACACTGAAGCTTTCTTT. It yields the protein CAITGTGDTEAFF.